The clone carrying this TCR beta chain has a handful of counts. Unique molecular identifiers featured in how the TCRbeta library was prepared. TCRdb re-derived calls from the PCR reads in MiXCR, one entry per CDR3 protein. The repertoire has hundreds of thousands of distinct CDR3 sequences, roughly 17% of them found once; the top ten carry approximately 1%. These data come from a study of T-cell reconstitution after alpha-beta-depleted transplantation in children. V gave up 7 bases and J gave up 0 bases, with 7 bases separating them. Germline V gene data show CDR1 as MNHNS and CDR2 as SASEGT. The CDR3 extends over 13 amino acids.

Source: PBMCs from the stem cell graft donor, taken from the stem cell graft. The origin of this receptor is a human donor who donated a stem cell graft to a child with acute myeloid leukemia. The chain is built from TRBV6-1 and TRBJ1-5, with D perhaps TRBD1 (5 bases). CDR3: CASKDISNQPQHF. The CDR3 nucleotides read TGTGCCAGCAAGGACATTAGCAATCAGCCCCAGCATTTT.